Listed below are T cell receptor beta chains from one sample, sequenced in a study of CD8 T cells in Susac syndrome. TCRdb recomputed calls from the immunoSEQ multiplex PCR reads with MiXCR, one row per CDR3 protein. Among some 150,000 distinct CDR3 sequences listed, approximately 93% were seen once. The sample comprised CD8+ T cells from PBMCs. These receptor sequences come from a human donor in good health. CDR3s include the opening cysteine and the closing phenylalanine or tryptophan. A D gene is named only where the DNA matches it firmly. Some rows have no size entry. The others give once, few or many, or a class for an expanded clone.

clone size	D gene	V gene	CDR3 length	J gene	CDR3 DNA	CDR3 protein
NA	NA	TRBV15	13	TRBJ2-1	TGTGCCACCAGCAGAGATCCTATGGGAGAGCAGTTCTTC	CATSRDPMGEQFF
NA	NA	TRBV7-9	13	TRBJ1-2	TGTGCCAGTACGGGGGTGATCCTTAATGGCTACACCTTC	CASTGVILNGYTF
NA	TRBD2	TRBV15	14	TRBJ2-2	TGTGCCACTGCGACTAGCGGAGCCACCGGGGAGCTGTTTTTT	CATATSGATGELFF
once	TRBD2	TRBV30	11	TRBJ2-1	TGTGCCTGGCAAACTAGCGGGGAGCAGTTCTTC	CAWQTSGEQFF
NA	NA	TRBV21-1	18	TRBJ2-7	TGTGCCAGCAGCACGATGGGGGTGGACAGCGAGTCCTCCTACGAGCAGTACTTC	CASSTMGVDSESSYEQYF
NA	NA	TRBV28	15	TRBJ1-1	TGTGCCAGCAGTCCGACAGCTCGCATGAACACTGAAGCTTTCTTT	CASSPTARMNTEAFF
NA	NA	TRBV7-8	15	TRBJ2-5	TGTGCCAGCAGACGTCGGGACATAAGAGGGGAGACCCAGTACTTC	CASRRRDIRGETQYF
once	TRBD2	TRBV12-3/TRBV12-4	13	TRBJ2-1	TGTGCCAGCAGTTTAGGACTAGCGGGGCAGCAGTTCTTC	CASSLGLAGQQFF
NA	TRBD2	TRBV9	15	TRBJ2-3	TGTGCCAGCAGCGATAGCGGGAGTTTAATAGATACGCAGTATTTT	CASSDSGSLIDTQYF
few	NA	TRBV5-4	12	TRBJ1-2	TGTGCCAGCAGCTTGGAGGGGGTCGGCTACACCTTC	CASSLEGVGYTF
NA	TRBD2	TRBV20-1	18	TRBJ2-7	TGCAGTGACAACCCCAAACTAGATGCTCTAGCGGACCCCTACGAGCAGTACTTC	CSDNPKLDALADPYEQYF
NA	NA	TRBV7-9	15	TRBJ2-3	TGTGCCAGCAGCCCGGCGCGGGCTCACACAGATACGCAGTATTTT	CASSPARAHTDTQYF
NA	NA	TRBV2	14	TRBJ1-1	TGTGCCAGCAGGAGGGCGCTAATGAACACTGAAGCTTTCTTT	CASRRALMNTEAFF
NA	NA	TRBV7-8	14	TRBJ2-7	TGTGCCAGCAGCTTAGGTTACAGGGAATACGAGCAGTACTTC	CASSLGYREYEQYF
NA	NA	TRBV6-2/TRBV6-3	14	TRBJ2-2	TGTGCCAGCACCGAGAGTTTTAACACCGGGGAGCTGTTTTTT	CASTESFNTGELFF
NA	TRBD2	TRBV30	13	TRBJ2-1	TGTGCCTGGAGTGTCTCCGGGAGGAATGAGCAGTTCTTC	CAWSVSGRNEQFF
NA	NA	TRBV19	14	TRBJ1-5	TGTGCCAGTAGCCTTTTCGACAAAGCCCAGCCCCAGCATTTT	CASSLFDKAQPQHF
NA	NA	TRBV6-5	14	TRBJ2-7	TGTGCCAGCAGTCCGCGGGGGCAATTGGTCGAGCAGTACTTC	CASSPRGQLVEQYF
NA	NA	TRBV27	17	TRBJ1-5	TGTGCCAGCAGTTTACGCGGCCTCCGAGGAAGTAATCAGCCCCAGCATTTT	CASSLRGLRGSNQPQHF
NA	NA	TRBV4-3	14	TRBJ2-2	TGCGCCAGCAGCCAAGATATCCCCACCGGGGAGCTGTTTTTT	CASSQDIPTGELFF
NA	NA	TRBV30	16	TRBJ2-1	TGTGCCTGGAGTTGCCACGGCAGCGGGACATACAATGAGCAGTTCTTC	CAWSCHGSGTYNEQFF
NA	NA	TRBV6-5	14	TRBJ2-3	TGTGCCAGCAGTCCGACCTTAGGGACAGATACGCAGTATTTT	CASSPTLGTDTQYF
NA	NA	TRBV11-1	15	TRBJ2-3	TGTGCCAGCAGCTTAGGGACCCAGAGCACAGATACGCAGTATTTT	CASSLGTQSTDTQYF
few	TRBD2	TRBV6-1	14	TRBJ2-7	TGTGCCAGCAGTTCGACTAGCGGTTTATACGAGCAGTACTTC	CASSSTSGLYEQYF
NA	TRBD2	TRBV9	14	TRBJ2-3	TGTGCCACCTCTCCTAGCGGGAGCACAGATACGCAGTATTTT	CATSPSGSTDTQYF
NA	NA	TRBV18	15	TRBJ1-2	TGTGCCAGCTCAACGGAAGACAGATCTAACTATGGCTACACCTTC	CASSTEDRSNYGYTF
NA	NA	TRBV28	11	TRBJ2-7	TGTGCCAGCAGGGACACTTACGAGCAGTACTTC	CASRDTYEQYF
NA	NA	TRBV20-1	13	TRBJ2-7	TGCAGTGCTAGAGACGACCGGTCCTACGAGCAGTACTTC	CSARDDRSYEQYF
NA	NA	TRBV12-3/TRBV12-4	13	TRBJ1-2	TGTGCCAGCAGTGACAGTCAGGCGGGAGGCTACACCTTC	CASSDSQAGGYTF
NA	TRBD1	TRBV15	16	TRBJ1-4	TGTGCCACCAGCAGAGCCGCGACAGGGGTCTTTGAAAAACTGTTTTTT	CATSRAATGVFEKLFF
NA	NA	TRBV27	13	TRBJ2-7	TGTGCCAGCAGTCCCAGGGGGGTCTACGAGCAGTACTTC	CASSPRGVYEQYF
NA	NA	TRBV7-9	15	TRBJ2-7	TGTGCCAGCAGTTCCACGGCGGGTCTAGCCTACGAGCAGTACTTC	CASSSTAGLAYEQYF
NA	NA	TRBV27	14	TRBJ2-1	TGTGCCAGCAGATACGGCGGACCTTACAATGAGCAGTTCTTC	CASRYGGPYNEQFF
NA	NA	TRBV19	12	TRBJ1-2	TGTGCCAGTAGCCCAGGGACCTATGGCTACACCTTC	CASSPGTYGYTF
NA	NA	TRBV7-3	14	TRBJ1-1	TGTGCCAGCAGCGCGGACAGCATGAACACTGAAGCTTTCTTT	CASSADSMNTEAFF
NA	NA	TRBV4-2	13	TRBJ2-5	TGTGCCAGCAGCGTGACTCCCCCAGAGACCCAGTACTTC	CASSVTPPETQYF
NA	TRBD2	TRBV3-1	17	TRBJ2-1	TGTGCCAGCAGCCAAGAATGGGCGGGAGGACCCTACAATGAGCAGTTCTTC	CASSQEWAGGPYNEQFF
once	TRBD1	TRBV7-9	13	TRBJ2-7	TGTGCCAGTGTGGACAGGGGGCGGGACGAGCAGTACTTC	CASVDRGRDEQYF
NA	NA	TRBV4-3	16	TRBJ2-2	TGCGCCAGCAGCCAAGATGGGGACCACAACACCGGGGAGCTGTTTTTT	CASSQDGDHNTGELFF
NA	NA	TRBV28	17	TRBJ1-4	TGTGCCAGCAGTTACTATATTTCACCGGGGGGTGATGAAAAACTGTTTTTT	CASSYYISPGGDEKLFF
NA	TRBD1	TRBV20-1	14	TRBJ2-7	TGCAGTGCTAGTCGGACAGGGACCTCCTACGAGCAGTACTTC	CSASRTGTSYEQYF
NA	NA	TRBV9	16	TRBJ1-1	TGTGCCAGCAGCGCGGACGGAGGATATGGGGATCCAGAAGCTTTCTTT	CASSADGGYGDPEAFF
NA	NA	TRBV29-1	14	TRBJ2-7	TGCAGCGTTGAAGCGAGCGGGCGTACTTACGAGCAGTACTTC	CSVEASGRTYEQYF
NA	NA	TRBV24-1	12	TRBJ2-4	TGTGCCACCAGTGGGCCTGGGTCAATTCAGTACTTC	CATSGPGSIQYF
NA	TRBD1	TRBV7-9	15	TRBJ2-3	TGTGCCAGCAGGGGCGGACAGGACCTGCCAGATACGCAGTATTTT	CASRGGQDLPDTQYF
NA	TRBD1	TRBV7-2	17	TRBJ2-1	TGTGCCAGCAGCTTAGCCCCCCAATGGACAGGGAACAATGAGCAGTTCTTC	CASSLAPQWTGNNEQFF
NA	TRBD1	TRBV27	13	TRBJ1-2	TGTGCCAGCAGCACGGGACAGAACTATGGCTACACCTTC	CASSTGQNYGYTF
NA	NA	TRBV7-9	14	TRBJ2-1	TGTGCCAGCAGCCCCTGGGACGGGGGCAATGAGCAGTTCTTC	CASSPWDGGNEQFF